This passage covers 21 T cell receptor beta chains from one sample sequenced in a study of T cells in women clearing cervical HPV infection. The repertoire was sequenced with immunoSEQ multiplex PCR; TCRdb's copy has only in-frame clones and lacks some. The table gives over 45,000 clones; the top ten clones make up around 1.6% of it. Material: blood buffy coat. Every receptor here comes from a woman between 18 and 75 years old with a cervical HPV16 infection that either progressed to CIN3+ or cleared (not recorded which).

Note on this clone: The CDR3 end is not reached by the read, which stops 3 residues before it; the germline J gene fills it in. V is TRBV2 and J is TRBJ1-5, with D unclear. Germline CDR1 reads SNHLY; CDR2 reads FYNNEI. This CDR3 is built from 15 residues. Between the trimmed V and J ends, which lost 7 bases and 5 bases, there was a span of 18 bases. The chain's CDR3 is CASNLQRAEDQPQHF. The part of the CDR3 DNA that was read is TGTGCCAGCAACCTACAGCGGGCGGAAGATCAGCCC.

Note on this clone: The read terminates 3 residues before the CDR3 end, so the remaining end is supplied by the germline J gene. The chain joins TRBV5-1 to TRBJ2-3, with D possibly matching TRBD1 (5 bases). The CDR3 runs to 15 residues. The V end lost 0 bases, the J end lost 1 base, and 9 bases lay between the germline ends. Per the germline V gene, CDR1 is SGHRS and CDR2 is YFSETQ. CDR3 region: CASSLDRTRTDTQYF. The part of the CDR3 DNA that was read is TGCGCCAGCAGCTTGGATCGGACACGCACAGATACG.

Of note for this clone: The CDR3 extends 3 residues past the end of the read, so its final part is completed from the germline J gene. The V call is TRBV5-4, the J call TRBJ1-2, with 7 bases aligning to TRBD1. CDR3 size: 14 residues. V was clipped by 6 bases and J by 4 bases; unmatched bases: 9. Germline V gene sequence: CDR1 SGHNT, CDR2 YYREEE (reference sequence). CDR3 loop: CASNEGQRPYGYTF. The part of the CDR3 DNA that was read is TGTGCCAGCAATGAGGGACAGCGCCCCTATGGC.

As regards this clone: The read is 3 residues too short to cover the CDR3 end, so that end is filled in from the germline J gene. The chain has TRBV19 and TRBJ2-3, with 14 bases lining up with TRBD2. CDR3 length: 19 amino acids. In germline, CDR1 is LNHDA, CDR2 SQIVND (reference sequence). V was pared by 3 bases and J by 0 bases, with 8 bases of the junction left unmatched. The part of the CDR3 DNA that was read is TGTGCCAGTAGTATGAAAGGGACTAGCGGGGGCCGCAGCACAGATACG. Protein sequence: CASSMKGTSGGRSTDT. In full, the CDR3 is CASSMKGTSGGRSTDTQYF.

To note about this clone: Coverage ceases 3 residues before the CDR3 finishes, and the germline J gene fills in the end. V is TRBV4-1 and J is TRBJ1-4; no clear D. The CDR3 has 18 amino acids. The ends were cut back, 0 bases at V and 7 bases at J, with 21 bases in the middle. Germline CDR1 MGHRA, CDR2 YSYEKL. This chain's CDR3 is CASSQDRSVRGFGEKLFF. The sequenced CDR3 bases are TGCGCCAGCAGCCAAGATCGGTCGGTACGGGGATTCGGTGAAAAA.

For this clone: The CDR3 end is not reached by the read, which stops 3 residues before it; the germline J gene fills it in. V usage is TRBV19 and J usage is TRBJ1-1; TRBD1 matches 8 bases. The J segment lost 6 bases and the V segment lost 6 bases, leaving 9 bases of the junction unmatched. The CDR3 consists of 14 residues. CDR1 is LNHDA and CDR2 is SQIVND in the germline V gene (reference sequence). CDR3 sequence: CASSRTGFGAEAFF. Partial CDR3 DNA: TGTGCCAGTAGCAGGACAGGGTTTGGCGCTGAA.

Comment on this clone: The read gets to within 3 residues of the CDR3 end, and the germline J gene fills in the rest. The rearrangement links TRBV7-9 to TRBJ2-7; 8 bases match TRBD1. Per the germline V gene, CDR1 is SEHNR and CDR2 is FQNEAQ (reference sequence). V was clipped by 5 bases and J by 3 bases; unmatched bases: 3. The CDR3 is 13 residues long. The CDR3 DNA, read in part, is TGTGCCAGCAGCCACGGACAGGGCTACGAG. Amino acids: CASSHGQGYE. In full, the CDR3 reads CASSHGQGYEQYF.

A word on this clone: From the germline J gene comes the end of the CDR3, since the read stops 3 residues before it. The genes are TRBV7-7 and TRBJ2-7, with a weak D call TRBD1 (5 bases). Germline V CDR1 and CDR2: SSHAT, FNYEAQ (reference sequence). Trimming left V 1 base short and J 5 bases short, with 18 bases between. This CDR3 comprises 16 residues. CDR3 in amino acids: CASSLGQGPTDNEQYF. The sequenced CDR3 bases are TGTGCCAGCAGCTTAGGGCAGGGCCCCACAGATAACGAG.

Worth noting for this clone: The read terminates 3 residues before the CDR3 end, so the remaining end is supplied by the germline J gene. The chain links TRBV5-4 to TRBJ2-4; TRBD1 matches 9 bases. The CDR3 is made up of 13 amino acids. Germline V lookup: CDR1 SGHNT, CDR2 YYREEE (reference sequence). Trimming took 4 bases from V and 5 from J; bases not matched to a gene: 1. This chain's CDR3 is CASSRQGENIQYF. CDR3 DNA (partial): TGTGCCAGCAGCCGACAGGGGGAAAACATT.

For this clone: Read data end 3 residues before the CDR3 end; the end is taken from the germline J gene. This chain joins TRBV10-3 and TRBJ1-1; 7 bases fit TRBD1. The length of the CDR3 is 13 residues. J gave up 5 bases and V 2 bases, and 2 bases lay outside the gene matches. From germline, CDR1 is ENHRY and CDR2 SYGVKD. The DNA read from the CDR3 is TGTGCCATCAGTGAGGACAGGGAAACTGAA. This encodes CAISEDRETE. The whole CDR3 protein is CAISEDRETEAFF.

A word on this clone: The read is 3 residues too short to cover the CDR3 end, so that end is filled in from the germline J gene. V usage is TRBV2 and J usage is TRBJ2-7, with D maybe TRBD2 (5 bases). From germline, CDR1 is SNHLY and CDR2 FYNNEI. V was trimmed by 9 bases and J by 2 bases, leaving 11 bases between them. The CDR3 is 12 residues long. The CDR3 sequence is CARLVLTYEQYF. The sequenced part of the CDR3 DNA is TGTGCCAGACTAGTGTTAACCTACGAG. Based on the CDR3 plus reference TRBV2 and TRBJ2-7, the full variable domain is EPEVTQTPSHQVTQMGQEVILRCVPISNHLYFYWYRQILGQKVEFLVSFYNNEISEKSEIFDDQFSVERPDGSNFTLKIRSTKLEDSAMYFCARLVLTYEQYFGPGTRLTVT.

For this clone: Sequencing ends 3 residues short of the CDR3 end; the germline J gene provides the rest. The gene calls are TRBV7-9 and TRBJ1-2; D may be TRBD1 (6 bases). Looked up from germline, CDR1 is SEHNR and CDR2 is FQNEAQ (reference sequence). The CDR3 contains 14 residues. Trimming took 4 bases from V and 6 from J, leaving 15 bases between them. CDR3 DNA (partial): TGTGCCAGCAGCTCCCTTACAGGGTGGCATGGC. It is translated as CASSSLTGWHG. The entire CDR3 protein reads CASSSLTGWHGYTF.

On this clone: Sequencing ends 3 residues short of the CDR3 end; the germline J gene provides the rest. The chain recombines TRBV2 with TRBJ2-2; 8 bases align to TRBD1. The CDR3 runs to 14 residues. In germline, CDR1 is SNHLY, CDR2 FYNNEI. The V gene end was trimmed by 5 bases and the J gene end by 6 bases; junction bases not matched to a gene: 5. CDR3 amino acids: CASSIDRGAGELFF. The part of the CDR3 DNA that was read is TGTGCCAGCAGTATCGACAGGGGTGCCGGGGAG.

The CDR3 DNA, read in part, is TGCAGTGCTTCGGGACTAGCTGGGCTCTACGAG. Translated: CSASGLAGLYE. The entire CDR3 reads CSASGLAGLYEQYF. The J gene is TRBJ2-7, the V gene TRBV20-1; TRBD2 agrees at 9 bases. The read ends 3 residues before the CDR3 terminus; that terminus is restored from the germline J gene. Germline-derived CDR1 and CDR2 are DFQATT and SNEGSKA (reference sequence). The CDR3 runs 14 residues. The V segment lost 5 bases and the J segment 3 bases; nucleotides outside the gene matches: 8.

Comments on this clone: The CDR3 end falls 3 residues outside the read, so it is completed with the germline J gene. The rearrangement links TRBV19 to TRBJ1-1, with a tentative D call TRBD1 (5 bases). The CDR3 length is 16 residues. The V and J ends lost 3 bases and 3 bases respectively, with 17 bases between them. From germline, CDR1 is LNHDA and CDR2 SQIVND (reference sequence). The sequenced CDR3 bases are TGTGCCAGTAGTATTCTGGGTTTCGCGGGGGACACTGAA. The encoded protein is CASSILGFAGDTE. The whole CDR3 protein reads CASSILGFAGDTEAFF. Drawing the rest from reference TRBV19 and TRBJ1-1, the complete variable domain is DGGITQSPKYLFRKEGQNVTLSCEQNLNHDAMYWYRQDPGQGLRLIYYSQIVNDFQKGDIAEGYSVSREKKESFPLTVTSAQKNPTAFYLCASSILGFAGDTEAFFGQGTRLTVV.

With regard to this clone: The read gets to within 3 residues of the CDR3 end, and the germline J gene fills in the rest. The chain carries TRBV28 and TRBJ2-7; 8 bases are shared with TRBD1. Germline V lookup: CDR1 MDHEN, CDR2 SYDVKM. The J segment lost 3 bases and the V segment lost 4 bases, leaving 2 bases of the junction unmatched. The CDR3 totals 13 residues. Incomplete CDR3 DNA: TGTGCCAGCAGTTCCAGGGGGCTCTACGAG. It specifies CASSSRGLYE. The whole CDR3 protein is CASSSRGLYEQYF.

This chain's CDR3 is CASAPLIGGAREQFF. The part of the CDR3 DNA that was read is TGTGCCAGCGCCCCTCTGATCGGGGGGGCTCGTGAG. V usage is TRBV2 and J usage is TRBJ2-1; 8 bases map to TRBD2. The missing CDR3 end, 3 residues past where the read stops, is filled in from the germline J gene. CDR1 and CDR2 from the germline V gene are SNHLY and FYNNEI. CDR3 length: 15 amino acids. V gave up 8 bases and J gave up 9 bases; unmatched junction bases: 15.

About this clone: The CDR3 end falls 3 residues outside the read, so it is completed with the germline J gene. This chain links TRBV5-1 with TRBJ2-2; TRBD2 agrees at 14 bases. CDR1 is SGHRS and CDR2 is YFSETQ in the germline V gene. V trimming: 7 bases; J trimming: 3 bases; junction bases outside the gene matches: 11. This CDR3 is 18 amino acids long. The CDR3 spells CASQPGLAGVSHTGELFF. CDR3 DNA, as far as it was read: TGCGCCAGCCAACCGGGACTAGCGGGAGTGTCGCACACCGGGGAG.

Points on this clone: The CDR3 extends 3 residues past the end of the read, so its final part is completed from the germline J gene. The chain is built from TRBV28 and TRBJ1-1; D gene unclear. This CDR3 contains 14 residues. The V end lost 8 bases, the J end lost 1 base, and 14 bases lay between the germline ends. The germline V gene has CDR1 MDHEN and CDR2 SYDVKM. The CDR3 reads CASGPVGKNTEAFF. CDR3 DNA, as far as it was read: TGTGCCAGCGGCCCGGTGGGCAAGAACACTGAA.

Concerning this clone itself: The CDR3 goes on 3 residues after the read ends, and that part is filled in from the germline J gene. The V call is TRBV20-1, the J call TRBJ2-7; 13 bases fit TRBD2. Germline V gene lookup returns CDR1 DFQATT and CDR2 SNEGSKA (reference sequence). Trimming removed 6 bases from V and 5 bases from J; junction bases left unmatched: 10. The CDR3 has 15 residues. The covered CDR3 bases are TGCAGTGCGAACGAACCGGGACTAGCGGGGAACGAG. This gives the protein CSANEPGLAGNE. The CDR3 in full is CSANEPGLAGNEQYF.

About this clone itself: The read finishes 3 residues shy of the CDR3 end, and the germline J gene is used to complete it. The rearrangement links TRBV5-1 to TRBJ2-3, with TRBD1 identical over 9 bases. Germline V CDR1 and CDR2: SGHRS, YFSETQ. The J segment lost 4 bases and the V segment lost 3 bases, leaving 3 bases of the junction unmatched. CDR3 size: 14 residues. The CDR3 bases that were read are TGCGCCAGCAGCTCGGACAGGGGTTCAGATACG. This codes for CASSSDRGSDT. The CDR3 in its entirety is CASSSDRGSDTQYF.